A selection of T cell receptor beta chains follows, all from one sample in a study of blood T cell repertoires in COVID-19. TCRdb's copy holds only in-frame clones and misses some; the assay was immunoSEQ multiplex PCR. The sample lists under 300,000 clones; 80% to 90% were seen once. The material sequenced was peripheral blood. The receptors here all came from a man between 60 and 75 years old with acute or convalescent COVID-19. CDR3s include the opening cysteine and the closing phenylalanine or tryptophan. Each record gives: D gene, J gene, CDR3 length, clone size, V gene, CDR3 protein, CDR3 DNA. D genes are given only for firm matches. The size of a clone is reported for some rows only, either as once, few or many, or as a class for expanded clones.

TRBD2	TRBJ2-1	17	.	TRBV7-6	CASSRGPTSGSYNEQFF	TGTGCCAGCAGCCGCGGACCCACTAGCGGATCCTACAATGAGCAGTTCTTC
TRBD2	TRBJ2-3	18	few	TRBV5-1	CASSLVGVAGRGTDTQYF	TGCGCCAGCAGCTTGGTCGGGGTAGCGGGACGGGGCACAGATACGCAGTATTTT
TRBD2	TRBJ2-1	14	.	TRBV11-2	CASSPPGLDIEQFF	TGTGCCAGCAGTCCTCCGGGACTAGACATTGAGCAGTTCTTC
TRBD1	TRBJ1-2	13	.	TRBV19	CASSPQGNGGYTF	TGTGCCAGTAGTCCACAGGGGAATGGGGGCTACACCTTC
.	TRBJ2-2	14	.	TRBV6-2/TRBV6-3	CASSSSTETGELFF	TGTGCCAGCAGTTCCTCCACAGAGACCGGGGAGCTGTTTTTT
TRBD1	TRBJ1-1	14	.	TRBV19	CASSNLPGQGEAFF	TGTGCCAGTAGTAACCTCCCGGGACAGGGAGAAGCTTTCTTT
TRBD2	TRBJ2-7	13	.	TRBV28	CASLAGGTYEQYF	TGTGCCAGCCTAGCGGGAGGTACCTACGAGCAGTACTTC
TRBD1	TRBJ2-7	15	.	TRBV19	CASSTTGQGSREQYF	TGTGCCAGTAGTACCACGGGACAGGGGTCTCGGGAGCAGTACTTC
.	TRBJ1-1	15	.	TRBV18	CASSPAIGDNTEAFF	TGTGCCAGCTCACCAGCCATAGGGGATAACACTGAAGCTTTCTTT
TRBD2	TRBJ2-5	18	.	TRBV3-1/TRBV3-2	CASSQDKLAGGPMKTQYF	TGTGCCAGCAGCCAAGATAAGCTAGCGGGAGGCCCGATGAAGACCCAGTACTTC
TRBD1	TRBJ1-4	15	.	TRBV5-1	CASSSTGATNEKLFF	TGCGCCAGCAGCTCGACAGGGGCAACTAATGAAAAACTGTTTTTT
.	TRBJ1-1	13	few	TRBV12-3/TRBV12-4	CASTRRVNTEAFF	TGTGCCAGCACCCGCAGGGTTAACACTGAAGCTTTCTTT
TRBD2	TRBJ2-1	14	.	TRBV7-2	CASSPSLADNEQFF	TGTGCCAGCAGCCCTTCGCTAGCGGATAATGAGCAGTTCTTC
TRBD1	TRBJ1-1	13	.	TRBV29-1	CSGGQGKDTEAFF	TGCAGCGGAGGACAGGGTAAGGACACTGAAGCTTTCTTT
TRBD2	TRBJ2-1	16	.	TRBV9	CASSVRGREVKGEQFF	TGTGCCAGCAGCGTAAGGGGTCGGGAGGTCAAGGGTGAGCAGTTCTTC
.	TRBJ1-3	15	once	TRBV10-3	CAISGDFPSGNTIYF	TGTGCCATCAGCGGGGACTTTCCCTCTGGAAACACCATATATTTT
TRBD1	TRBJ1-2	14	.	TRBV19	CASSPLRTGGGYTF	TGTGCCAGTAGCCCACTCCGGACAGGGGGTGGCTACACCTTC
.	TRBJ1-5	13	once	TRBV12-3/TRBV12-4	CASSLDQIQPQHF	TGTGCCAGCAGTTTAGACCAGATACAGCCCCAGCATTTT
TRBD2	TRBJ2-6	18	.	TRBV5-8	CASSFRGGWRSGANVLTF	TGTGCCAGCAGCTTTAGGGGAGGGTGGCGCTCTGGGGCCAACGTCCTGACTTTC
TRBD2	TRBJ2-3	16	once	TRBV6-2/TRBV6-3	CASSPHPSGMPDTQYF	TGTGCCAGCAGTCCCCATCCTAGCGGGATGCCAGATACGCAGTATTTT
TRBD1	TRBJ1-3	19	.	TRBV11-2	CASSSGQGYGSHSGNTIYF	TGTGCCAGCAGCTCGGGACAGGGATACGGTAGTCACTCTGGAAACACCATATATTTT
.	TRBJ1-1	14	.	TRBV28	CASSFLGWRGEAFF	TGTGCCAGCAGTTTCTTGGGGTGGCGGGGTGAAGCTTTCTTT
.	TRBJ2-4	15	once	TRBV7-2	CASSPSRSARGIQYF	TGTGCCAGCAGCCCATCACGTAGCGCCCGGGGCATTCAGTACTTC